The 19 T cell receptor beta chains below were found in one sample sequenced in a study of shared clonotypes between healthy human individuals. Assay: immunoSEQ multiplex PCR; the TCRdb copy retains only in-frame clones and omits some. This table has fewer than 1.8 million clones, approximately 98.5% appearing once. Sequencing was done on a sample of naive CD4+ T cells sorted from blood. Subset in this sample: CD45RA+ positively selected. The receptors were gathered from a man younger than 40 in good health.

The V and J genes are TRBV6-5 and TRBJ1-1; tentatively, D is TRBD1 (5 bases). This CDR3 has 14 amino acids. The germline V and J ends were trimmed by 4 bases and 5 bases, with 14 bases remaining between them. CDR1 is MNHEY and CDR2 is SVGAGI in the germline V gene. The CDR3 DNA reads TGTGCCAGCAGTTCACACACGGGGGGTACTGAAGCTTTCTTT. Translated: CASSSHTGGTEAFF.

This clone has just one count. This chain connects TRBV29-1 to TRBJ2-3; TRBD1 matches at 7 bases. The length of the CDR3 is 12 residues. The germline V gene has CDR1 SQVTM and CDR2 ANQGSEA. J lost 5 bases, V lost 3 bases, and 2 bases had no gene match. This chain's CDR3 is CSVDRQGDTQYF. CDR3 DNA: TGCAGCGTTGATAGACAGGGAGATACGCAGTATTTT.

V is TRBV6-5 and J is TRBJ1-1, with D possibly TRBD1 on 5 matching bases. Germline V gives CDR1 MNHEY, CDR2 SVGAGI. V gave up 6 bases and J gave up 7 bases, with 18 bases separating them. This CDR3 has 14 residues. CDR3 DNA: TGTGCCAGCAGCAACCCGGGGGTTTTAGGTGAAGCTTTCTTT. Protein sequence: CASSNPGVLGEAFF.

This clone was picked up one time. The chain joins TRBV2 to TRBJ2-1, with 7 bases fitting TRBD1. The V and J ends lost 7 bases and 0 bases, in that order; junction bases with no gene match: 6. The CDR3 runs to 15 residues. Germline V lookup: CDR1 SNHLY, CDR2 FYNNEI. The CDR3 loop is CASTKGQASYNEQFF. Written as DNA, the CDR3 is TGTGCCAGCACCAAAGGACAGGCCTCCTACAATGAGCAGTTCTTC.

This chain uses TRBV19 with TRBJ2-7; D might be TRBD1 or TRBD2, each matching 7 bases. The germline V and J ends were trimmed by 4 bases and 4 bases, with 14 bases remaining between them. CDR1 is LNHDA and CDR2 is SQIVND in the germline V gene (reference sequence). The CDR3 covers 14 residues. The CDR3 is CASSTRQGGYEQYF. Written as DNA, the CDR3 is TGTGCCAGTAGTACCCGACAGGGAGGGTACGAGCAGTACTTC.

In the case of this clone: This same CDR3 is encoded by further DNA sequences in the sample. The V and J genes are TRBV29-1 and TRBJ2-7, with 13 bases lining up with TRBD2. From germline, CDR1 is SQVTM and CDR2 ANQGSEA. V gave up 7 bases and J gave up 3 bases; unmatched junction bases: 3. This CDR3 spans 13 amino acids. The CDR3 loop reads CSAGLAGVYEQYF. As DNA, the CDR3 is TGCAGCGCCGGACTAGCGGGAGTCTACGAGCAGTACTTC.

The chain has TRBV28 and TRBJ2-7; D unresolved. CDR1 is MDHEN and CDR2 is SYDVKM in the germline V gene. V lost 4 bases to trimming and J lost 5 bases, with 9 bases between them. The CDR3 consists of 12 residues. The CDR3 loop reads CASSSTRDEQYF. The CDR3 DNA is TGTGCCAGCAGTTCCACAAGGGACGAGCAGTACTTC.

The chain's CDR3 is CASSVGAERATDTQYF. The CDR3 region has the DNA TGTGCCAGCAGCGTAGGAGCAGAGAGGGCGACAGATACGCAGTATTTT. The chain couples TRBV9 to TRBJ2-3; D possibly corresponds to TRBD2 (5 bases). Germline V CDR1 and CDR2: SGDLS, YYNGEE. Trimming pared 0 bases from V and 3 bases from J, leaving 14 bases between. The CDR3 has 16 amino acids.

This chain uses TRBV11-2 with TRBJ2-7; D is unresolved. V dropped 11 bases and J dropped 6 bases, with 26 bases sitting between them. Germline CDR1 reads SGHAT; CDR2 reads FQNNGV. The CDR3 runs to 15 residues. This chain's CDR3 is CAGRRMGQNSGEQYF. CDR3 in DNA: TGTGCCGGACGGCGCATGGGCCAAAACTCGGGCGAGCAGTACTTC.

The chain joins TRBV5-1 to TRBJ1-4; a weak D match, TRBD1 (5 bases). The V gene lost 0 bases and the J gene lost 7 bases, with 10 bases spanning the gap. The CDR3 has 14 amino acids. Looked up from germline, CDR1 is SGHRS and CDR2 is YFSETQ. The DNA of the CDR3 is TGCGCCAGCAGCTTGGAAGGGAGGGGTGAAAAACTGTTTTTT. Amino acids: CASSLEGRGEKLFF. Filled out from reference TRBV5-1 and TRBJ1-4, the complete variable domain reads KAGVTQTPRYLIKTRGQQVTLSCSPISGHRSVSWYQQTPGQGLQFLFEYFSETQRNKGNFPGRFSGRQFSNSRSEMNVSTLELGDSALYLCASSLEGRGEKLFFGSGTQLSVL.

The rearrangement joins TRBV5-6 to TRBJ2-6; the D is unclear. Looked up from germline, CDR1 is SGHDT and CDR2 is YYEEEE. The length of the CDR3 is 15 residues. V dropped 2 bases and J dropped 0 bases, with 6 bases sitting between them. In DNA, the CDR3 is TGTGCCAGCAGCTTCTCCGCCTCTGGGGCCAACGTCCTGACTTTC. Its protein is CASSFSASGANVLTF.

V gene TRBV2 combines with J gene TRBJ2-3; TRBD2 matches 9 bases. Germline-derived CDR1 and CDR2 are SNHLY and FYNNEI. Losses at the gene ends were 5 bases for V and 6 bases for J; bases not matched to a gene: 6. The CDR3 is 14 residues long. CDR3 sequence: CASSWTSASDTQYF. The CDR3, as DNA: TGTGCCAGCAGTTGGACTAGCGCCAGCGATACGCAGTATTTT.

The CDR3 sequence is CASSTTGGVNTIYF. The CDR3 region has the DNA TGTGCCAGTAGTACAACAGGGGGAGTAAACACCATATATTTT. The chain joins TRBV19 to TRBJ1-3; TRBD1 agrees at 8 bases. V trimming: 4 bases; J trimming: 6 bases; junction bases outside the gene matches: 5. This CDR3 is built from 14 residues. In germline, CDR1 is LNHDA, CDR2 SQIVND (reference sequence).

This clone was found once. This CDR3 reads CASSLVVVTRSEANVLTF. CDR3 bases: TGTGCCAGCAGCTTAGTCGTCGTAACGCGATCGGAGGCCAACGTCCTGACTTTC. V and J are TRBV7-9 and TRBJ2-6; no firm D call. CDR3 size: 18 residues. The V end was cut by 1 base, the J end by 6 bases, with 19 bases between. The germline V gene encodes CDR1 SEHNR and CDR2 FQNEAQ (reference sequence).

This chain connects TRBV9 to TRBJ1-2, with D hard to call. Trimming cost V 1 base and J 3 bases, with 13 bases left between them. Germline CDR1 reads SGDLS; CDR2 reads YYNGEE. This CDR3 is 15 amino acids long. The CDR3 spells CASSVNDLTHYGYTF. The CDR3 DNA reads TGTGCCAGCAGCGTAAACGACCTCACTCACTATGGCTACACCTTC.

The chain couples TRBV6-1 to TRBJ2-1, with 7 bases that match TRBD1. Germline V gives CDR1 MNHNS, CDR2 SASEGT. V was pared by 1 base and J by 3 bases, with 3 bases of the junction left unmatched. The CDR3 has 15 residues. The CDR3 bases are TGTGCCAGCAGTGAAGGGGGACAGAACTACAATGAGCAGTTCTTC. This gives the protein CASSEGGQNYNEQFF.

The gene calls are TRBV2 and TRBJ2-5; tentatively, D is TRBD2 (7 bases). Trimming pared 8 bases from V and 5 bases from J, leaving 15 bases between. Germline V gene data show CDR1 as SNHLY and CDR2 as FYNNEI. CDR3 size: 13 residues. DNA for the CDR3: TGTGCCAGCGGAGGGGGGGGCGGTGAGACCCAGTACTTC. It encodes CASGGGGGETQYF. The variable domain in full, completed from reference TRBV2 and TRBJ2-5, reads EPEVTQTPSHQVTQMGQEVILRCVPISNHLYFYWYRQILGQKVEFLVSFYNNEISEKSEIFDDQFSVERPDGSNFTLKIRSTKLEDSAMYFCASGGGGGETQYFGPGTRLLVL.

The V and J genes are TRBV19 and TRBJ1-4; a possible D gene is TRBD1 (5 bases). The germline gives CDR1 LNHDA, CDR2 SQIVND (reference sequence). The V gene lost 7 bases and the J gene lost 6 bases, with 15 bases spanning the gap. The CDR3 runs to 14 residues. The CDR3 DNA sequence: TGTGCCAGTACTCGCGCAGGGCTTCATGAAAAACTGTTTTTT. Protein product: CASTRAGLHEKLFF.

About this clone itself: Other DNA variants within this sample encode the same CDR3. The V and J genes are TRBV5-6 and TRBJ1-1; D is undetermined. Trimming removed 3 bases at V and 0 bases at J, with 9 bases between. This CDR3 contains 14 residues. CDR1 and CDR2 (germline): SGHDT, YYEEEE. The CDR3 sequence: CASSYGRMNTEAFF. CDR3 sequence (DNA): TGTGCCAGCAGCTACGGACGAATGAACACTGAAGCTTTCTTT.